The 18 T cell receptor beta chains below all came from one sample that was sequenced in a study of identical twins. A single record per CDR3 protein comes from TCRdb applying MiXCR to the 5' RACE reads. The sample yields about 190,000 distinct CDR3 sequences, about 16% seen once. The same specimen was also included in a second study, on T cells expressing NK-cell markers.

The sample taken for sequencing was CD8+ T cells sorted from blood. Every receptor here comes from a young woman in good health.

This clonotype showed up just a few times. The chain joins TRBV7-8 to TRBJ2-1; D is uncertain. Germline values: CDR1 SGHVS, CDR2 FQNEAQ. The CDR3 is 15 residues long. Trimming shortened V by 2 bases and J by 2 bases, and 10 bases separated the two germline ends. The CDR3 protein is CASSLLDMAYNEQFF. CDR3 nucleotides: TGTGCCAGCAGCTTACTAGACATGGCCTACAATGAGCAGTTCTTC.

V and J are TRBV3-1 and TRBJ2-5; either TRBD1 or TRBD2 may supply D (5 bases each). V was cut by 4 bases and J by 2 bases, with 17 bases left in between. The CDR3 has 16 amino acids. In germline, CDR1 is LGHDT, CDR2 YNNKEL (reference sequence). CDR3 coding DNA: TGTGCCAGCAGCCGAGGTGGGCAGGGACCGCAAGAGACCCAGTACTTC. Translation gives CASSRGGQGPQETQYF.

This clonotype has only a few counts. The chain couples TRBV5-1 to TRBJ2-1, with 8 positions matching TRBD1. The CDR3 runs to 14 residues. Germline lookup yields CDR1 SGHRS and CDR2 YFSETQ. The V and J ends lost 5 bases and 9 bases, in that order; junction bases with no gene match: 10. CDR3 coding DNA: TGCGCCAGCAGTACGGGGACAGGATACCCTGAGCAGTTCTTC. Amino acid sequence: CASSTGTGYPEQFF.

The CDR3 DNA follows: TGTGCCAGCATGGGGAACACCGGGGAGCTGTTTTTT. Its translation is CASMGNTGELFF. V usage is TRBV9 and J usage is TRBJ2-2; D is unclear. The CDR3 extends over 12 amino acids. Germline V gene lookup returns CDR1 SGDLS and CDR2 YYNGEE. Trimming pared 6 bases from V and 1 base from J, leaving 4 bases between.

The chain combines TRBV5-1 with TRBJ1-1; TRBD1 matches 7 bases. The CDR3 is 12 amino acids. Losses at the gene ends were 6 bases for V and 6 bases for J; bases not matched to a gene: 5. CDR1 and CDR2 (germline): SGHRS, YFSETQ. In DNA, the CDR3 is TGCGCCAGCACTCTAGGACAGGCTGAAGCTTTCTTT. It specifies CASTLGQAEAFF.

There are many counts of this clonotype. The chain recombines TRBV29-1 with TRBJ2-7; a weak D match, TRBD2 (6 bases). Trimming pared 5 bases from V and 0 bases from J, leaving 17 bases between. Germline V gene sequence: CDR1 SQVTM, CDR2 ANQGSEA. The CDR3 sequence is 15 residues long. The CDR3 spells CSVSGVKGSSYEQYF. Written as DNA, the CDR3 is TGCAGCGTTTCGGGGGTGAAAGGAAGCTCCTACGAGCAGTACTTC.

This chain connects TRBV5-1 to TRBJ2-7; possibly TRBD2 for D (6 bases). Germline lookup yields CDR1 SGHRS and CDR2 YFSETQ. V was shortened by 2 bases and J by 0 bases, with 15 bases between the two germline ends. The CDR3 is 16 amino acids. This CDR3 reads CASSFWPDGSSYEQYF. The CDR3 bases are TGCGCCAGCAGCTTCTGGCCGGACGGGAGCTCCTACGAGCAGTACTTC.

The V gene is TRBV5-1, the J gene TRBJ2-7; D gene uncertain. There are 13 residues in the CDR3. The germline V gene encodes CDR1 SGHRS and CDR2 YFSETQ. Trimming cost V 0 bases and J 6 bases, with 10 bases left between them. The DNA of the CDR3 is TGCGCCAGCAGCTTGGCGACCCCAGTCGAGCAGTACTTC. Amino acids: CASSLATPVEQYF.

This clonotype was seen a handful of times. The gene calls are TRBV9 and TRBJ1-2; possible D gene TRBD1, 6 bases. This CDR3 is built from 15 residues. The germline V gene has CDR1 SGDLS and CDR2 YYNGEE. V lost 0 bases and J lost 4, with 13 bases in between. The DNA of the CDR3 is TGTGCCAGCAGCGTAGGGTCCCACAGGGTCTATGGCTACACCTTC. Its protein is CASSVGSHRVYGYTF.

This clonotype was observed a few times. V usage is TRBV12-3 or TRBV12-4 and J usage is TRBJ2-7; D not certain. There are 13 residues in the CDR3. Trimming took off 1 base at V and 7 bases at J, with 11 bases between the two ends. Here the CDR3 DNA reads TGTGCCAGCAGTTTAGAGTTTGTAGGAGAGCAGTACTTC. It translates to CASSLEFVGEQYF.

The chain joins TRBV30 to TRBJ2-1, with 7 bases that match TRBD1. CDR3 size: 12 residues. With V trimmed by 4 bases and J by 10 bases, 7 bases remained unmatched. Germline lookup yields CDR1 GTSNPN and CDR2 SVGIG (reference sequence). The CDR3 bases are TGTGCCTGGAACCAACAGGGGCCCGAGCAGTTCTTC. It yields the protein CAWNQQGPEQFF.

In this sample, this clonotype turned up a few times. V is TRBV11-2 and J is TRBJ2-1; 8 bases agree with TRBD1. Germline CDR1 reads SGHAT; CDR2 reads FQNNGV. This CDR3 has 14 amino acids. V was pared by 6 bases and J by 8 bases, with 9 bases of the junction left unmatched. This CDR3 reads CASSPGTGWDEQFF. CDR3 coding DNA: TGTGCCAGCAGTCCCGGGACAGGATGGGATGAGCAGTTCTTC.

V is TRBV7-9 and J is TRBJ2-7; TRBD1 is a possible D gene (6 bases). CDR3 length equals 14 residues. V dropped 5 bases and J dropped 5 bases, with 16 bases sitting between them. Germline CDR1 is SEHNR and CDR2 is FQNEAQ (reference sequence). CDR3 in DNA: TGTGCCAGCAGCCCCGTCGACAGGAGCCACGAGCAGTACTTC. Its translation: CASSPVDRSHEQYF.

The sample holds many counts of this clonotype. The CDR3 region is CASSAGTEFPSNQPQHF. In DNA, the CDR3 is TGTGCCAGCAGCGCGGGGACGGAGTTCCCTAGCAATCAGCCCCAGCATTTT. This chain links TRBV3-1 with TRBJ1-5, with D perhaps TRBD1 (5 bases). V lost 5 bases and J 0 bases, leaving 17 bases between the germline ends. The germline V gene has CDR1 LGHDT and CDR2 YNNKEL (reference sequence). The CDR3 sequence is 17 residues long.

This clonotype was picked up a small number of times. V is TRBV29-1 and J is TRBJ2-1; the match to TRBD2 covers 7 bases. J gave up 3 bases and V 1 base, and 6 bases lay outside the gene matches. The CDR3 has 15 residues. Germline CDR1 reads SQVTM; CDR2 reads ANQGSEA. The CDR3 DNA reads as TGCAGCGTTGAAGGGTCTAGCGGTTACTACAATGAGCAGTTCTTC. The encoded protein is CSVEGSSGYYNEQFF.

The table lists this clonotype with a few counts. The chain employs TRBV2 and TRBJ2-7, with D possibly TRBD1 on 6 matching bases. The CDR3 contains 15 residues. Germline CDR1 is SNHLY and CDR2 is FYNNEI. Trimming removed 6 bases at V and 2 bases at J, with 17 bases between. CDR3 sequence (DNA): TGTGCCAGCAGAGATGTCCGGGACAAACCCTACGAGCAGTACTTC. This encodes CASRDVRDKPYEQYF.

This clonotype has only a few counts. This chain connects TRBV20-1 to TRBJ2-7, with 8 bases fitting TRBD2. The CDR3 has 15 residues. Germline lookup yields CDR1 DFQATT and CDR2 SNEGSKA (reference sequence). The trim removed 1 base at V and 7 bases at J, leaving 12 bases unmatched. DNA of the CDR3: TGCAGTGCTAGAGGCGCGGGAGGACCTTTTTGGGAGCAGTACTTC. This encodes CSARGAGGPFWEQYF.

This rearrangement joins TRBV19 to TRBJ2-1, with 9 bases that match TRBD1. Germline V gives CDR1 LNHDA, CDR2 SQIVND (reference sequence). V shed 6 bases, J shed 6 bases, and the junction held 9 bases outside the gene matches. This CDR3 spans 15 amino acids. This CDR3 is CASSLRTGVSNEQFF. Written as DNA, the CDR3 is TGTGCCAGTAGCCTCCGGACAGGGGTGTCCAATGAGCAGTTCTTC.